This entry lists 18 T cell receptor beta chains sequenced from one sample in a study of early T cells in non-severe SARS-CoV-2 infection. One entry per CDR3 protein results from TCRdb running MiXCR on the 5' RACE reads. There are over 75,000 distinct CDR3 sequences in the sample; approximately 13% occur only once, and around 2.4% lies in the top ten. Sequenced sample: whole blood. The origin of the receptors is an adult who was a healthcare worker with PCR-confirmed SARS-CoV-2 infection or an uninfected control (not recorded which).

This clonotype was picked up a small number of times. An end of the junction differs from the germline gene, which may be a read error. The rearrangement links TRBV5-6 to TRBJ2-7; 7 bases line up with TRBD1. The germline V gene encodes CDR1 SGHDT and CDR2 YYEEEE. The CDR3 totals 11 residues. This CDR3 reads CASSSHMGQIF. Here the CDR3 DNA reads TGTGCCAGCAGCTCTCACATGGGACAGATTTTC.

In this sample, this clonotype turned up a few times. The chain recombines TRBV28 with TRBJ1-5; no clear D. In germline, CDR1 is MDHEN, CDR2 SYDVKM. The V and J ends lost 3 bases and 3 bases respectively, with 15 bases between them. This CDR3 is built from 16 residues. The CDR3 sequence: CASSFNGRVPNQPQHF. CDR3 bases: TGTGCCAGCAGTTTTAACGGTCGCGTCCCCAATCAGCCCCAGCATTTT.

This clonotype was counted ten times or more. The gene calls are TRBV28 and TRBJ1-2; D is possibly TRBD1 (5 bases). Trimming took 6 bases from V and 4 from J, leaving 18 bases between them. The CDR3 extends over 15 amino acids. CDR1 is MDHEN, CDR2 SYDVKM, per germline. CDR3 nucleotide sequence: TGTGCCAGCAGCCTGGGGTACGGGGGTAGCTATGGCTACACCTTC. Amino acids: CASSLGYGGSYGYTF.

The sample holds a few counts of this clonotype. The chain uses TRBV7-8 and TRBJ2-1, with D possibly matching TRBD2 (6 bases). Trimming left V 1 base short and J 4 bases short, with 14 bases between. Germline-derived CDR1 and CDR2 are SGHVS and FQNEAQ. The CDR3 length is 16 residues. This chain's CDR3 is CASSLVGGNFYNEQFF. DNA for the CDR3: TGTGCCAGCAGCTTAGTGGGGGGAAACTTTTACAATGAGCAGTTCTTC.

This clonotype was detected ten times or more. The chain carries TRBV3-2 and TRBJ1-2. TRBV3-2 is annotated as a pseudogene. This CDR3 region has 13 residues. DNA of the CDR3: TGTGCCAGCAGCCAAGAAAGGGATCGCGGCTACACCTTC. Translated, it gives CASSQERDRGYTF.

This clonotype was recorded a few times. The chain is built from TRBV28 and TRBJ2-1; D is uncertain. The V and J ends lost 10 bases and 6 bases respectively, with 19 bases between them. This CDR3 is 14 amino acids long. Per germline, CDR1 MDHEN and CDR2 SYDVKM. In nucleotides, the CDR3 is TGTGCCACCAACCCGACCGGGCGGAGCAATGAGCAGTTCTTC. Protein product: CATNPTGRSNEQFF. The full variable domain, with the rest looked up from reference TRBV28 and TRBJ2-1, is DVKVTQSSRYLVKRTGEKVFLECVQDMDHENMFWYRQDPGLGLRLIYFSYDVKMKEKGDIPEGYSVSREKKERFSLILESASTNQTSMYLCATNPTGRSNEQFFGPGTRLTVL.

The rearrangement links TRBV19 to TRBJ2-6; 8 bases are shared with TRBD1. The trim removed 7 bases at V and 7 bases at J, leaving 9 bases unmatched. Germline loops: CDR1 LNHDA, CDR2 SQIVND (reference sequence). The CDR3 has 15 amino acids. CDR3 in amino acids: CASKQTDRVANVLTF. The CDR3 coding sequence is TGTGCCAGTAAACAAACGGACAGGGTCGCCAACGTCCTGACTTTC.

This clonotype was picked up a small number of times. The chain joins TRBV4-1 to TRBJ2-7, with 8 bases that match TRBD2. The CDR3 is 14 residues long. From germline, CDR1 is MGHRA and CDR2 YSYEKL. J was trimmed by 2 bases and V by 3 bases; bases with no gene match: 3. The chain's CDR3 is CASSQFSGTYEQYF. CDR3 in DNA: TGCGCCAGCAGCCAGTTTAGCGGGACCTACGAGCAGTACTTC.

This clonotype was recorded a few times. This sequence joins TRBV11-2 and TRBJ1-6; weak D call: TRBD1 (5 bases). Trimming removed 0 bases from V and 4 bases from J, with 13 bases in between. Germline-derived CDR1 and CDR2 are SGHAT and FQNNGV. The CDR3 is made up of 17 amino acids. The CDR3 coding sequence is TGTGCCAGCAGCTTAGATCTCGGACACCTTTATAATTCACCCCTCCACTTT. It encodes CASSLDLGHLYNSPLHF.

This clonotype was recorded a few times. This chain links TRBV7-6 with TRBJ2-7, with D unclear. The CDR3 loop spans 15 amino acids. Germline V gives CDR1 SGHVS, CDR2 FNYEAQ. The V end was cut by 1 base, the J end by 0 bases, with 10 bases between. The CDR3 DNA follows: TGTGCCAGCAGCTTAGAGGGCAGTTACTCCTACGAGCAGTACTTC. This encodes CASSLEGSYSYEQYF.

This clonotype was seen ten or more times. The gene calls are TRBV2 and TRBJ2-2; the D is unclear. The V and J ends lost 3 bases and 4 bases respectively, with 12 bases between them. CDR1 SNHLY and CDR2 FYNNEI come from the germline V gene. The length of the CDR3 is 15 residues. CDR3 amino acids: CASSDFEGFTGELFF. For the CDR3, the DNA is TGTGCCAGCAGTGATTTTGAAGGATTCACCGGGGAGCTGTTTTTT.

This clonotype was recorded a few times. The chain recombines TRBV2 with TRBJ2-7; D is uncertain. Trimming stripped 7 bases from V and 5 bases from J, with 12 bases between. The germline V gene has CDR1 SNHLY and CDR2 FYNNEI. The CDR3 has 12 residues. The CDR3 protein is CASTERRNEQYF. The CDR3 nucleotides are TGTGCCAGCACCGAAAGACGTAACGAGCAGTACTTC.

This clonotype appeared a few times. This chain uses TRBV29-1 with TRBJ1-2; weak D call: TRBD1 (6 bases). Per germline, CDR1 SQVTM and CDR2 ANQGSEA. V shed 2 bases and J shed 4 bases, with 17 bases lying between them. The CDR3 is 15 residues long. The CDR3 bases are TGCAGCGTTGAAAAAAGATCGGACAGTTTCTATGGCTACACCTTC. It translates to CSVEKRSDSFYGYTF.

CDR3 in DNA: TGTGCCGGCGGTTTAGGGACCCAGTACTTC. Encoded protein: CAGGLGTQYF. The rearrangement uses TRBV7-9 and TRBJ2-5; D is ambiguous. Germline V lookup: CDR1 SEHNR, CDR2 FQNEAQ (reference sequence). The CDR3 covers 10 residues. Trimming pared 11 bases from V and 7 bases from J, leaving 11 bases between.

This clonotype was counted only a few times. The V and J genes are TRBV20-1 and TRBJ2-5; a possible D gene is TRBD1 (6 bases). V was cut by 1 base and J by 4 bases, with 13 bases left in between. Germline CDR1 is DFQATT and CDR2 is SNEGSKA (reference sequence). This CDR3 has 14 residues. The DNA of the CDR3 is TGCAGTGCTAGAGGGGCTAGAGGGGGAGAGACCCAGTACTTC. Protein: CSARGARGGETQYF.

The table lists this clonotype with many counts. J is TRBJ1-6 and V is TRBV20-1; D is ambiguous. Trimming removed 0 bases from V and 7 bases from J, with 10 bases in between. The CDR3 runs to 14 residues. CDR1 is DFQATT, CDR2 SNEGSKA, per germline (reference sequence). The CDR3 reads CSARDLGWNSPLHF. CDR3 sequence (DNA): TGCAGTGCTAGAGATCTTGGTTGGAATTCACCCCTCCACTTT.

This clonotype was detected ten times or more. The chain has TRBV20-1 and TRBJ2-1; either TRBD1 or TRBD2 may fit D (5 bases each). The V and J ends lost 6 bases and 6 bases respectively, with 15 bases between them. The CDR3 length is 13 residues. Germline assignment: CDR1 DFQATT and CDR2 SNEGSKA (reference sequence). Here the CDR3 DNA reads TGCAGTGCCCCGGGACCTCGAGTCAATGAGCAGTTCTTC. It codes for CSAPGPRVNEQFF.

Only a few counts were recorded for this clonotype. The rearrangement joins TRBV9 to TRBJ2-2; either TRBD1 or TRBD2 may supply D (6 bases each). The CDR3 totals 17 residues. V lost 1 base and J lost 6, with 19 bases in between. Germline CDR1 is SGDLS and CDR2 is YYNGEE. CDR3 bases: TGTGCCAGCAGCGTAACGTATCCCGGGGGCCCCCCCGGGGAGCTGTTTTTT. Translation gives CASSVTYPGGPPGELFF. Combining the CDR3 with reference TRBV9 and TRBJ2-2 gives the whole variable domain DSGVTQTPKHLITATGQRVTLRCSPRSGDLSVYWYQQSLDQGLQFLIQYYNGEERAKGNILERFSAQQFPDLHSELNLSSLELGDSALYFCASSVTYPGGPPGELFFGEGSRLTVL.